These T cell receptor beta chains were read from a single sample in a study of OX40 agonist ivuxolimab in advanced cancers. TCRdb's table, derived via immunoSEQ multiplex PCR, lists solely in-frame clones and lacks some. The sample carries around 45,000 clones, 88% recorded once. The source was CD4+ or CD8+ T cells sorted from blood, collected in a trial of the OX40 agonist ivuxolimab. Every receptor here comes from an adult with an advanced solid tumor such as melanoma, head and neck, liver or kidney cancer. Each CDR3 is given with its conserved first and last residue.

V gene | CDR3 protein
TRBV29-1 | CSVGEETQYF
TRBV28 | CASSSTSGSATQYF
TRBV30 | CAWSQQGDQPQHF
TRBV19 | CATRGRGNSGNTIYF
TRBV4-2 | CASSQVSPVETQYF
TRBV10-3 | CAISDLEGVGTRLIDTQYF
TRBV6-5 | CASSLQGALTEAFF
TRBV30 | CAWTSGREGLRTDTQYF
TRBV7-6 | CASSPGTRVTGELFF
TRBV4-2 | CASSRTSGRGTYEQYF
TRBV13 | CASSPLGGEQFF
TRBV15 | CATSELRSQETQYF
TRBV28 | CASSPTGSPLDEQYF
TRBV30 | CAWSVRAGEDEQFF
TRBV20-1 | CSAGASGGYTF
TRBV25-1 | CASIGSTDWLGTEAFF
TRBV6-1 | CASRTTGSGIRAQHF
TRBV7-6 | CASTETSVISDTQYF
TRBV30 | CAWSMSPGTPDIQYF
TRBV30 | CAWSRQGRETQYF
TRBV6-5 | CASRATGSYGYTF
TRBV4-1 | CASSLRRALGTDTQYF
TRBV7-9 | CASSLVTTDTQYF
TRBV7-9 | CASTITPGGLNYGYTF
TRBV2 | CASNRLAGGTDTQYF
TRBV13 | CASSWGQTVSGNTIYF
TRBV2 | CASRRTVNEQFF
TRBV9 | CASSVRWDTSYNEQFF
TRBV2 | CASSEHNSPLHF
TRBV14 | CASSPNNEQFF
TRBV7-9 | CASSLWANTDTQYF
TRBV7-6 | CASNLGGASGVTDTQYF
TRBV5-6 | CASSSGTGGFTGELFF
TRBV19 | CASSPGWRTASNQPQHF
TRBV30 | CAWSIGGRTDTQYF
TRBV5-6 | CASSWKGGSYEQYF
TRBV7-2 | CASGGQVEETQYF
TRBV28 | CASSTSGTSGRGNTQYF
TRBV7-4 | CASSLGTGRLTDTQYF
TRBV19 | CASRPANTGELFF
TRBV9 | CASSPGGGKRSGNTIYF
TRBV19 | CASSIGAGGRNNSPLHF
TRBV20-1 | CRGLGGTEAFF
TRBV6-1 | CASNLEGRFNEQFF
TRBV27 | CASSMTTGGGPDTQYF
TRBV4-3 | CASSQDHRGLGSRSTDTQYF
TRBV2 | CASILAGGRYEQYF
TRBV19 | CASSSTGNTEAFF
TRBV15 | CATSSKGTGVSSPLHF
TRBV7-2 | CASSWATGPEETQYF
TRBV6-5 | CASSYGTGSEETQYF
TRBV7-8 | CASSFRVGQPQHF